Below, 27 T cell receptor beta chains from the same sample are listed, as sequenced in a study of identifying expanded T cells in peripheral blood. The assay was immunoSEQ multiplex PCR, and TCRdb's table has in-frame clones only and misses some. The data hold about 82,000 clones, with 80% to 90% observed a single time. The sample comprised blood. Receptor source: a person aged 18 to 75 in good health.

The CDR3 sequence: CASRYTGGAEAFF. DNA of the CDR3: TGTGCCAGCCGCTACACCGGGGGCGCGGAGGCTTTCTTT. This chain joins TRBV27 and TRBJ1-1; the D gene is possibly TRBD1 (6 bases). The length of the CDR3 is 13 residues. Per the germline V gene, CDR1 is MNHEY and CDR2 is SMNVEV (reference sequence). V lost 8 bases to trimming and J lost 11 bases, with 21 bases between them.

The CDR3 is CASSHQAATEAFF. CDR3 sequence (DNA): TGTGCCAGTAGTCATCAGGCTGCTACTGAAGCTTTCTTT. This chain uses TRBV19 with TRBJ1-1; D uncertain. V lost 5 bases and J lost 5, with 12 bases in between. The CDR3 totals 13 residues. From germline, CDR1 is LNHDA and CDR2 SQIVND (reference sequence).

The V and J genes are TRBV7-9 and TRBJ2-7; D perhaps matches TRBD1 (5 bases). V was pared by 6 bases and J by 6 bases, with 9 bases between. Germline values: CDR1 SEHNR, CDR2 FQNEAQ (reference sequence). This CDR3 is built from 11 residues. Written as DNA, the CDR3 is TGTGCCAGCAGTAGGCAGGGCGAGCAGTACTTC. Translating it yields CASSRQGEQYF. The full variable domain, completed using reference TRBV7-9 and TRBJ2-7, is DTGVSQNPRHKITKRGQNVTFRCDPISEHNRLYWYRQTLGQGPEFLTYFQNEAQLEKSRLLSDRFSAERPKGSFSTLEIQRTEQGDSAMYLCASSRQGEQYFGPGTRLTVT.

This chain connects TRBV9 to TRBJ1-2, with D unresolved. Trimming removed 1 base from V and 0 bases from J, with 25 bases in between. In germline, CDR1 is SGDLS, CDR2 YYNGEE. The length of the CDR3 is 20 residues. Here the CDR3 reads CASSVKGGGRPRQTNYGYTF. The CDR3 DNA follows: TGTGCCAGCAGCGTAAAGGGCGGTGGAAGACCGAGACAAACTAACTATGGCTACACCTTC.

The chain employs TRBV7-9 and TRBJ1-4; TRBD1 is a possible D gene (6 bases). This CDR3 contains 15 residues. The V gene's germline CDR1 is SEHNR and CDR2 FQNEAQ (reference sequence). V was clipped by 4 bases and J by 7 bases, with 16 bases between them. This chain's CDR3 is CASSYGTPRGEKLFF. Written as DNA, the CDR3 is TGTGCCAGCAGCTACGGGACACCTCGGGGTGAAAAACTGTTTTTT.

The rearrangement joins TRBV5-1 to TRBJ1-4; D not resolved. Germline-derived CDR1 and CDR2 are SGHRS and YFSETQ. V lost 3 bases and J 6 bases, leaving 12 bases between the germline ends. The CDR3 covers 14 residues. CDR3 sequence reads: CASSYGPLDEKLFF. Here the CDR3 DNA reads TGCGCCAGCAGCTACGGGCCTCTCGATGAAAAACTGTTTTTT.

V and J are TRBV19 and TRBJ2-7; TRBD1 is a possible D gene (6 bases). The CDR3 loop spans 15 amino acids. Germline V gene sequence: CDR1 LNHDA, CDR2 SQIVND (reference sequence). The ends were cut back, 0 bases at V and 3 bases at J, with 12 bases in the middle. The CDR3 nucleotides are TGTGCCAGTAGTATAGAAGTCGTAGGGGGCTACGAGCAGTACTTC. Protein: CASSIEVVGGYEQYF.

The chain links TRBV5-6 to TRBJ2-7; TRBD2 matches 11 bases. V lost 4 bases, J lost 2 bases, and 8 bases stayed unmatched. The CDR3 has 16 amino acids. CDR1 and CDR2 from the germline V gene are SGHDT and YYEEEE. The CDR3 DNA is TGTGCCAGCAGCACCGCGCGACTAGCGGGAACCTACGAGCAGTACTTC. It yields the protein CASSTARLAGTYEQYF. The variable domain in full, completed from reference TRBV5-6 and TRBJ2-7, reads DAGVTQSPTHLIKTRGQQVTLRCSPKSGHDTVSWYQQALGQGPQFIFQYYEEEERQRGNFPDRFSGHQFPNYSSELNVNALLLGDSALYLCASSTARLAGTYEQYFGPGTRLTVT.

The chain is built from TRBV7-9 and TRBJ2-3, with a possible D match to TRBD2 (6 bases). From germline, CDR1 is SEHNR and CDR2 FQNEAQ (reference sequence). This CDR3 has 15 amino acids. Trimming took 1 base from V and 0 from J, leaving 8 bases between them. CDR3 nucleotides: TGTGCCAGCAGCTTAGGCCTAGCGAGCACAGATACGCAGTATTTT. Its protein product is CASSLGLASTDTQYF. The variable domain in full, completed from reference TRBV7-9 and TRBJ2-3, reads DTGVSQNPRHKITKRGQNVTFRCDPISEHNRLYWYRQTLGQGPEFLTYFQNEAQLEKSRLLSDRFSAERPKGSFSTLEIQRTEQGDSAMYLCASSLGLASTDTQYFGPGTRLTVL.

The chain links TRBV18 to TRBJ1-3, with D unresolved. V lost 3 bases and J 0 bases, leaving 15 bases between the germline ends. The CDR3 has 17 amino acids. Germline V gives CDR1 KGHSH, CDR2 LQKENI. Here the CDR3 reads CASSPVEARYSGNTIYF. The CDR3 region has the DNA TGTGCCAGCTCACCGGTTGAGGCCCGATACTCTGGAAACACCATATATTTT.

The V and J genes are TRBV11-1 and TRBJ2-7; maybe TRBD1 (5 bases). The V and J ends lost 5 bases and 6 bases respectively, with 14 bases between them. CDR3 length: 13 residues. The germline V gene has CDR1 SGHAT and CDR2 FQDESV (reference sequence). The CDR3 DNA reads as TGTGCCAGCAGCGGGAAGGGGCTACTCGAGCAGTACTTC. It codes for CASSGKGLLEQYF.

This chain links TRBV11-3 with TRBJ2-1, with D unresolved. Between the trimmed V and J ends, which lost 1 base and 4 bases, there was a span of 5 bases. Germline CDR1 SGHNT, CDR2 YENEEA. The length of the CDR3 is 13 residues. The DNA for the CDR3 is TGTGCCAGCAGCTTAGTACGGTACAATGAGCAGTTCTTC. It codes for CASSLVRYNEQFF.

J is TRBJ2-4 and V is TRBV12-5; TRBD2 aligns across 8 bases. The trim removed 3 bases at V and 3 bases at J, leaving 7 bases unmatched. Germline V gives CDR1 LGHNT, CDR2 FRNRAP. The CDR3 spans 16 residues. CDR3 DNA: TGTGCTAGTGGTTTATCGGTCGGGAGGGGCAAAAACATTCAGTACTTC. This codes for CASGLSVGRGKNIQYF. Looking up the rest from reference TRBV12-5 and TRBJ2-4 gives the full variable domain: DARVTQTPRHKVTEMGQEVTMRCQPILGHNTVFWYRQTMMQGLELLAYFRNRAPLDDSGMPKDRFSAEMPDATLATLKIQPSEPRDSAVYFCASGLSVGRGKNIQYFGAGTRLSVL.

This sequence joins TRBV19 and TRBJ1-6, with D possibly matching TRBD1 (5 bases). V was pared by 3 bases and J by 7 bases, with 31 bases between. This CDR3 is built from 21 residues. Germline values: CDR1 LNHDA, CDR2 SQIVND (reference sequence). This CDR3 is CASSILLSGPTKRRWNSPLHF. The CDR3 DNA sequence: TGTGCCAGTAGTATCCTCCTATCGGGGCCGACGAAAAGACGTTGGAATTCACCCCTCCACTTT.

V usage is TRBV19 and J usage is TRBJ2-7, with TRBD2 identical over 12 bases. This CDR3 spans 15 amino acids. V lost 4 bases to trimming and J lost 7 bases; unmatched junction nucleotides: 8. The germline gives CDR1 LNHDA, CDR2 SQIVND (reference sequence). The CDR3: CASSTGLAGKREQYF. The CDR3 coding sequence is TGTGCCAGTAGTACCGGACTAGCGGGAAAGAGGGAGCAGTACTTC.

This clone came up a few times. The chain couples TRBV12-5 to TRBJ1-5; D gene unclear. Germline lookup yields CDR1 LGHNT and CDR2 FRNRAP. The V and J ends lost 2 bases and 4 bases respectively, with 15 bases between them. The length of the CDR3 is 16 residues. The DNA for the CDR3 is TGTGCTAGTGGTTTGCCCTTCGAGGATTCTAATCAGCCCCAGCATTTT. This codes for CASGLPFEDSNQPQHF.

The chain uses TRBV15 and TRBJ1-2; maybe TRBD1 (5 bases). This CDR3 spans 15 amino acids. V was shortened by 5 bases and J by 5 bases, with 18 bases between the two germline ends. CDR1 and CDR2 (germline): LNHNV, YYDKDF (reference sequence). For the CDR3, the DNA is TGTGCCACCAGCTTCCTCCCCAACGGGGGGTATGGCTACACCTTC. Its protein product is CATSFLPNGGYGYTF.

This sequence joins TRBV6-6 and TRBJ1-1, with D unresolved. Germline lookup yields CDR1 MNHNY and CDR2 SVGAGI (reference sequence). V lost 6 bases and J 2 bases, leaving 10 bases between the germline ends. This CDR3 is built from 13 residues. The CDR3 region has the DNA TGTGCCAGCAGAAGACCGGTTAACACTGAAGCTTTCTTT. Translating gives CASRRPVNTEAFF.

This chain connects TRBV6-5 to TRBJ1-4; a possible D gene is TRBD1 (5 bases). V shed 8 bases and J shed 0 bases, with 10 bases lying between them. The CDR3 spans 14 residues. CDR1 is MNHEY, CDR2 SVGAGI, per germline. CDR3 protein: CASSGLATNEKLFF. CDR3 bases: TGTGCCAGCTCAGGGCTTGCAACTAATGAAAAACTGTTTTTT.

The chain is built from TRBV19 and TRBJ2-1; possibly TRBD1 for D (6 bases). The CDR3 contains 15 residues. CDR1 is LNHDA, CDR2 SQIVND, per germline (reference sequence). Trimming took 0 bases from V and 7 from J, leaving 13 bases between them. CDR3: CASSIDQGRINEQFF. The CDR3 DNA follows: TGTGCCAGTAGTATAGACCAGGGGCGAATAAATGAGCAGTTCTTC. The whole variable domain, filled in from reference TRBV19 and TRBJ2-1, reads DGGITQSPKYLFRKEGQNVTLSCEQNLNHDAMYWYRQDPGQGLRLIYYSQIVNDFQKGDIAEGYSVSREKKESFPLTVTSAQKNPTAFYLCASSIDQGRINEQFFGPGTRLTVL.

V and J are TRBV21-1 and TRBJ2-1; no DNA check was done on the table's D call, TRBD2. TRBV21-1 is shown as a pseudogene. The CDR3 is made up of 16 amino acids. The chain's CDR3 is CASSTPHTSSYNEQFF. The CDR3 DNA follows: TGTGCCAGCAGCACCCCTCATACTAGCTCCTACAATGAGCAGTTCTTC.

The V and J genes are TRBV2 and TRBJ2-2; the D is unclear. V was shortened by 3 bases and J by 4 bases, with 12 bases between the two germline ends. From germline, CDR1 is SNHLY and CDR2 FYNNEI. The CDR3 is 15 amino acids. The DNA of the CDR3 is TGTGCCAGCAGTGATTCTGGATTGGGCACCGGGGAGCTGTTTTTT. It is translated as CASSDSGLGTGELFF.

This rearrangement joins TRBV7-2 to TRBJ2-1, with D tentatively TRBD2 (6 bases). The germline V gene encodes CDR1 SGHTA and CDR2 FQGNSA. The CDR3 has 14 residues. Trimming stripped 5 bases from V and 5 bases from J, with 13 bases between. CDR3: CASSPSRDHNEQFF. The CDR3 DNA follows: TGTGCCAGCAGCCCCTCGCGGGATCACAATGAGCAGTTCTTC. Full variable domain (outside the CDR3, taken from reference TRBV7-2 and TRBJ2-1): GAGVSQSPSNKVTEKGKDVELRCDPISGHTALYWYRQSLGQGLEFLIYFQGNSAPDKSGLPSDRFSAERTGGSVSTLTIQRTQQEDSAVYLCASSPSRDHNEQFFGPGTRLTVL.

The count of this clone is one. The chain links TRBV6-6 to TRBJ2-1; D is perhaps TRBD1 (6 bases). V was cut by 7 bases and J by 12 bases, with 22 bases left in between. Germline CDR1 MNHNY, CDR2 SVGAGI (reference sequence). The CDR3 spans 14 residues. DNA of the CDR3: TGTGCCAGCACCCATGTCCAGGGGCCTTTTGGGCAGTTCTTC. This codes for CASTHVQGPFGQFF.

The V call is TRBV9, the J call TRBJ2-5; D is uncertain. Germline loops: CDR1 SGDLS, CDR2 YYNGEE. Trimming took 0 bases from V and 5 from J, leaving 14 bases between them. The CDR3 is made up of 15 amino acids. The CDR3 DNA reads as TGTGCCAGCAGCGTAGGTGGCTCGTCCCCGGAGACCCAGTACTTC. Its translation is CASSVGGSSPETQYF.

The J gene is TRBJ1-3, the V gene TRBV18; the match to TRBD1 covers 7 bases. The CDR3 is 16 amino acids. The germline V gene encodes CDR1 KGHSH and CDR2 LQKENI. The J segment lost 0 bases and the V segment lost 3 bases, leaving 5 bases of the junction unmatched. The DNA of the CDR3 is TGTGCCAGCTCACCCCCGACAGGGCGCTCTGGAAACACCATATATTTT. Translation gives CASSPPTGRSGNTIYF.

J is TRBJ2-7 and V is TRBV15; 7 nucleotides line up with TRBD2. This CDR3 is 14 amino acids long. The germline gives CDR1 LNHNV, CDR2 YYDKDF (reference sequence). The V segment lost 3 bases and the J segment 2 bases; nucleotides outside the gene matches: 4. CDR3 protein: CATSSGGGTYEQYF. The CDR3 coding sequence is TGTGCCACCAGCAGCGGGGGAGGGACCTACGAGCAGTACTTC.